This T cell receptor (beta chain) emerged from a study of control samples from healthy donors and cancer patients. Germline CDR1 reads LNHDA; CDR2 reads SQIVND (reference sequence). V lost 4 bases and J lost 9, with 4 bases in between. This CDR3 is built from 10 residues. TCRdb's copy holds only in-frame clones and misses some; the assay was immunoSEQ multiplex PCR. The table lists around 120,000 clones, over 75% of them singletons. The rearrangement links TRBV19 to TRBJ2-1; D is uncertain. The clonotype comes from a woman in her 50s with colorectal cancer. The sequenced material came from PBMCs. The CDR3 sequence is CASSRGEQFF. CDR3 coding DNA: TGTGCCAGTAGTAGGGGTGAGCAGTTCTTC.